A single sample is the source of the 4 T cell receptor beta chains below, sequenced in a study of graft-versus-host responses after intestinal transplantation. Generated by immunoSEQ multiplex PCR, the TCRdb table keeps only in-frame clones and is missing some. The repertoire includes 90,000 or so clones, roughly 85% of them detected once, and around 0.86% sits in the top ten. For these TCRs, the target antigens are not known. The material was unstimulated CD4+ T cells sorted from spleen or lymph node cells, obtained before intestinal transplant. These TCRs come from a human donor who received an intestinal transplant.

The chain carries TRBV11-2 and TRBJ2-3; 8 positions match TRBD1. The CDR3 is 14 residues long. V shed 2 bases, J shed 8 bases, and the junction held 6 bases outside the gene matches. The germline gives CDR1 SGHAT, CDR2 FQNNGV. The CDR3 DNA sequence: TGTGCCAGCAGCTTATTTGGACAGGGTGGTACGCAGTATTTT. Encoded protein: CASSLFGQGGTQYF.

The sample holds one count of this clone. V gene TRBV6-5 combines with J gene TRBJ2-5; TRBD2 is a possible D gene (6 bases). Germline V gene lookup returns CDR1 MNHEY and CDR2 SVGAGI. CDR3 length: 14 residues. The ends were cut back, 5 bases at V and 5 bases at J, with 15 bases in the middle. The CDR3 DNA follows: TGTGCCAGCAGTCTCAGGGACTTGAAGGAGACCCAGTACTTC. This codes for CASSLRDLKETQYF.

The V call is TRBV28, the J call TRBJ1-4; TRBD1 matches 10 bases. J was trimmed by 5 bases and V by 6 bases; bases with no gene match: 15. The CDR3 has 18 residues. Germline V CDR1 and CDR2: MDHEN, SYDVKM. The CDR3 bases are TGTGCCAGCAGCCGAAACCGGGACAGGGGAAGGTCAAATGAAAAACTGTTTTTT. As protein: CASSRNRDRGRSNEKLFF.

The rearrangement joins TRBV19 to TRBJ1-5; 8 bases match TRBD1. The CDR3 has 15 residues. Per the germline V gene, CDR1 is LNHDA and CDR2 is SQIVND (reference sequence). Trimming cost V 8 bases and J 0 bases; bases outside gene matches: 6. In nucleotides, the CDR3 is TGTGCCAGTCGACAGGGGACGTATAGCAATCAGCCCCAGCATTTT. Translated, it gives CASRQGTYSNQPQHF.